This entry lists 3 T cell receptor beta chains sequenced from one sample in a study of response to subunit inactivated influenza vaccine. TCRdb used MiXCR to reprocess the RT-PCR reads, holding one entry per CDR3 protein. This sample carries hundreds of thousands of distinct CDR3 sequences, approximately 15% of them seen once, and the ten largest clones take approximately 7%. Material: PBMCs from blood, obtained around 14 days before vaccination. The receptors were gathered from a man between 50 and 59 years old who received an inactivated influenza vaccine.

CDR3 sequence reads: CASSYEPNRGNMGFDYEQYF. CDR3 in DNA: TGCGCCAGCAGCTACGAACCCAACAGGGGGAATATGGGTTTTGACTACGAGCAGTACTTC. V and J are TRBV5-1 and TRBJ2-7; 8 nucleotides agree with TRBD1. In germline, CDR1 is SGHRS, CDR2 YFSETQ. Trimming removed 3 bases from V and 3 bases from J; junction bases left unmatched: 23. The CDR3 runs to 20 residues.

The rearrangement uses TRBV11-1 and TRBJ2-1; no clear D. Deletions cut 2 bases from V and 3 bases from J, with 17 bases between. Germline-derived CDR1 and CDR2 are SGHAT and FQDESV (reference sequence). The CDR3 runs 17 residues. The CDR3, as DNA: TGTGCCAGCAGCTTAACGGGTGCTGGGTATATCTACAATGAGCAGTTCTTC. It specifies CASSLTGAGYIYNEQFF.

The rearrangement links TRBV2 to TRBJ2-1; D gene uncertain. From germline, CDR1 is SNHLY and CDR2 FYNNEI. The CDR3 sequence is 12 residues long. V was pared by 8 bases and J by 4 bases, with 9 bases between. The CDR3 DNA reads TGTGCCAGCCTCGGGCTATACAATGAGCAGTTCTTC. The encoded protein is CASLGLYNEQFF.